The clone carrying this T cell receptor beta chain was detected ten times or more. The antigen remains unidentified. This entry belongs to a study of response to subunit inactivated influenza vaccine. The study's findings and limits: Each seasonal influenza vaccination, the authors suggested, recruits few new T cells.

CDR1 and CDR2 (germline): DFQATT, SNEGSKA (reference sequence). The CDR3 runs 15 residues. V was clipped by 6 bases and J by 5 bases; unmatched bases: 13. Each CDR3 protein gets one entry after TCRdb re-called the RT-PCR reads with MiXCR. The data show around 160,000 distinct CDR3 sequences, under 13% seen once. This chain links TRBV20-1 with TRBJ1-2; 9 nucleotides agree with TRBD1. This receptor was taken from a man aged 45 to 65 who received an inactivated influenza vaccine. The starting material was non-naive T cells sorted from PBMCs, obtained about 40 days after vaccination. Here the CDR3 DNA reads TGCAGTGCCACTCCTCCGGGACAGGGAGGGTATGGCTACACCTTC. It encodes CSATPPGQGGYGYTF.